The 4 T cell receptor beta chains reported below all come from one sample, sequenced in a study of post-analysis software for immune sequencing data. Whole-study findings and limits: Relative to controls, patients had about 5 TRBV segments at higher frequency, with TRBV5-6, TRBV5-1 and TRBV20-1 among these.

Their antigens remain unidentified. Unique molecular identifiers tagged the TCR beta cDNA libraries. TCRdb redid the calling of the PCR reads with MiXCR, one entry per CDR3 protein. The profile shows about 760,000 distinct CDR3 sequences, just under 30% of them singletons. Sequencing was carried out using blood. These receptors all come from a girl aged 5-17 years with multiple sclerosis.

V gene TRBV28 combines with J gene TRBJ2-4; TRBD2 matches at 9 bases. The CDR3 spans 16 residues. Germline V gene sequence: CDR1 MDHEN, CDR2 SYDVKM. V gave up 5 bases and J gave up 0 bases; unmatched junction bases: 5. Written as DNA, the CDR3 is TGTGCCAGCAGTCCGCAACTAGCGGGAGCCAAAAACATTCAGTACTTC. Amino acids: CASSPQLAGAKNIQYF.

This clonotype has more than one count but fewer than ten. The chain links TRBV5-1 to TRBJ2-3, with 12 bases fitting TRBD1. The germline CDR1 and CDR2 sequences are SGHRS and YFSETQ. The CDR3 extends over 15 amino acids. With V trimmed by 3 bases and J by 4 bases, 3 bases remained unmatched. The CDR3: CASSWDRGLPDTQYF. In DNA, the CDR3 is TGCGCCAGCAGCTGGGACAGGGGGCTACCAGATACGCAGTATTTT.

The chain uses TRBV27 and TRBJ2-7; 8 nucleotides align to TRBD2. The germline V gene has CDR1 MNHEY and CDR2 SMNVEV (reference sequence). The CDR3 length is 17 residues. The junction had 16 bases not matched to a gene; V was cut back by 6 bases and J by 3 bases. The CDR3 bases are TGTGCCAGCAGGCGGGGGGCGGAAGGACAACTTATCTACGAGCAGTACTTC. This gives the protein CASRRGAEGQLIYEQYF.

This clonotype was recorded a few times. The genes are TRBV5-1 and TRBJ2-3, with D possibly matching TRBD2 (6 bases). Trimming left V 7 bases short and J 3 bases short, with 21 bases between. This CDR3 is 16 amino acids long. Germline V gene sequence: CDR1 SGHRS, CDR2 YFSETQ. The DNA of the CDR3 is TGCGCCAGCCGACAAACTTGGGGGGTAGGAACAGATACGCAGTATTTT. Translating it yields CASRQTWGVGTDTQYF.